These 21 T cell receptor beta chains originate from one sample sequenced in a study of T-cell memory formation after mild COVID-19. TCRdb fed the 5' RACE reads into MiXCR, producing one record per CDR3 protein. Of around 420,000 distinct CDR3 sequences listed, roughly a quarter are singletons. Sequenced material: PBMCs or a T cell subset sorted from them (not recorded which). The receptors originated from an adult woman who had mild COVID-19 (a few samples of this study predate the infection). Cell type and time point are not known.

This clonotype has more than one count but fewer than ten. The CDR3 nucleotides are TGTGCCAGCAGTTACGACGGGATGAACTCCTACAATGAGCAGTTCTTC. Translation: CASSYDGMNSYNEQFF. V and J are TRBV6-5 and TRBJ2-1; TRBD2 might be the D (5 bases). Trimming removed 2 bases from V and 0 bases from J, with 11 bases in between. This CDR3 is 16 amino acids long. From germline, CDR1 is MNHEY and CDR2 SVGAGI.

V usage is TRBV5-1 and J usage is TRBJ2-3; TRBD2 aligns across 8 bases. This CDR3 spans 18 amino acids. The J segment lost 2 bases and the V segment lost 4 bases, leaving 15 bases of the junction unmatched. Germline V lookup: CDR1 SGHRS, CDR2 YFSETQ. The CDR3 region is CASSPGTYSGENTDTQYF. For the CDR3, the DNA is TGCGCCAGCAGCCCCGGGACCTATAGCGGGGAGAACACAGATACGCAGTATTTT.

This clonotype was counted between two and nine times. The chain is built from TRBV6-5 and TRBJ2-7, with D uncertain. V lost 0 bases, J lost 0 bases, and 9 bases lay in between. There are 15 residues in the CDR3. The V gene's germline CDR1 is MNHEY and CDR2 SVGAGI. The CDR3, as DNA: TGTGCCAGCAGTTACTCGCAGACGAGCTCCTACGAGCAGTACTTC. Translated, it gives CASSYSQTSSYEQYF.

The chain has TRBV9 and TRBJ2-6; a possible D gene is TRBD2 (6 bases). V lost 0 bases to trimming and J lost 0 bases, with 13 bases between them. CDR1 and CDR2 (germline): SGDLS, YYNGEE. This CDR3 contains 18 residues. The CDR3 spells CASSVAGVGPSGANVLTF. The CDR3 DNA reads TGTGCCAGCAGCGTAGCGGGAGTGGGGCCCTCTGGGGCCAACGTCCTGACTTTC.

The chain has TRBV9 and TRBJ2-7, with D possibly matching TRBD1 (5 bases). The CDR3 runs 13 residues. The V gene's germline CDR1 is SGDLS and CDR2 YYNGEE. Trimming cost V 4 bases and J 6 bases, with 14 bases left between them. CDR3 nucleotides: TGTGCCAGCAGCACCAGGGTCGGCCGCGAGCAGTACTTC. Protein sequence: CASSTRVGREQYF.

The chain is built from TRBV6-5 and TRBJ2-3, with D possibly TRBD2 on 6 matching bases. V was pared by 6 bases and J by 8 bases, with 9 bases between. Germline CDR1 reads MNHEY; CDR2 reads SVGAGI. The CDR3 consists of 11 residues. The CDR3 bases are TGTGCCAGCAGAACGGGGGTTACGCAGTATTTT. Translating gives CASRTGVTQYF.

The chain joins TRBV12-3 or TRBV12-4 to TRBJ2-2, with D tentatively TRBD2 (7 bases). The CDR3 contains 14 residues. Trimming removed 10 bases from V and 4 bases from J, with 16 bases in between. DNA for the CDR3: TGTGCCACCGGCCGGGGGGCCGGCACCGGGGAGCTGTTTTTT. Translating it yields CATGRGAGTGELFF.

This clonotype was picked up a small number of times. The chain employs TRBV5-1 and TRBJ2-3; no definite D call. Germline CDR1 reads SGHRS; CDR2 reads YFSETQ. The V end lost 0 bases, the J end lost 1 base, and 6 bases lay between the germline ends. CDR3 length: 14 residues. The CDR3 spells CASSLELGTDTQYF. The CDR3 coding sequence is TGCGCCAGCAGCTTGGAGCTCGGCACAGATACGCAGTATTTT.

CDR3 coding DNA: TGTGCCAGCAGCGCTGTAGGAGGGCGGAATGAGCAGTTCTTC. As protein: CASSAVGGRNEQFF. The chain recombines TRBV11-3 with TRBJ2-1, with D maybe TRBD2 (6 bases). Looked up from germline, CDR1 is SGHNT and CDR2 is YENEEA. The V end was cut by 5 bases, the J end by 7 bases, with 15 bases between. This CDR3 comprises 14 residues.

This chain links TRBV18 with TRBJ2-5; 9 positions match TRBD1. This CDR3 is built from 16 residues. Trimming cost V 2 bases and J 2 bases; bases outside gene matches: 6. Germline loops: CDR1 KGHSH, CDR2 LQKENI. Here the CDR3 DNA reads TGTGCCAGCTCACCAGGGACAGGGTTGATACAAGAGACCCAGTACTTC. It is translated as CASSPGTGLIQETQYF.

This chain connects TRBV7-2 to TRBJ1-2, with D unresolved. Germline CDR1 and CDR2: SGHTA and FQGNSA. The ends were cut back, 2 bases at V and 0 bases at J, with 16 bases in the middle. This CDR3 has 17 residues. The CDR3 DNA is TGTGCCAGCAGCTTATCCTCCTCGGGGTCGGCTAACTATGGCTACACCTTC. This sequence encodes CASSLSSSGSANYGYTF.

This clonotype showed up many times. The rearrangement uses TRBV12-3 or TRBV12-4 and TRBJ2-1, with D unclear. V gave up 1 base and J gave up 8 bases, with 9 bases separating them. The length of the CDR3 is 13 residues. CDR3 sequence: CASSLDLGHEQFF. The CDR3 DNA reads as TGTGCCAGCAGTTTAGACCTCGGGCATGAGCAGTTCTTC.

The V call is TRBV24-1, the J call TRBJ2-5; no clear D. Germline V gene data show CDR1 as KGHDR and CDR2 as SFDVKD. Trimming cost V 5 bases and J 0 bases, with 12 bases left between them. There are 15 residues in the CDR3. The CDR3 nucleotides read TGTGCCACCAGTGCGAAGAGAACAAACCAAGAGACCCAGTACTTC. It yields the protein CATSAKRTNQETQYF.

This chain joins TRBV2 and TRBJ2-6; unclear D gene. The CDR3 is 14 residues long. From germline, CDR1 is SNHLY and CDR2 FYNNEI. V lost 6 bases and J lost 4, with 10 bases in between. The CDR3 DNA reads TGTGCCAGCAGACCCTTAACAGGGGCCAACGTCCTGACTTTC. Its protein is CASRPLTGANVLTF.

There are a few counts of this clonotype. The rearrangement links TRBV29-1 to TRBJ2-1; 10 bases are a match to TRBD2. Trimming took 5 bases from V and 8 from J; bases not matched to a gene: 12. The V gene's germline CDR1 is SQVTM and CDR2 ANQGSEA. CDR3 length: 15 residues. The CDR3 protein is CSVIRAGGPLDEQFF. The CDR3 coding sequence is TGCAGCGTTATAAGAGCGGGAGGGCCCCTCGATGAGCAGTTCTTC.

V is TRBV2 and J is TRBJ1-2; a possible D gene is TRBD1 (6 bases). V dropped 7 bases and J dropped 4 bases, with 10 bases sitting between them. CDR1 and CDR2 from the germline V gene are SNHLY and FYNNEI. The CDR3 totals 12 residues. Here the CDR3 reads CASIGGVYGYTF. The CDR3 nucleotides are TGTGCCAGCATAGGGGGGGTCTATGGCTACACCTTC.

CDR3 amino acids: CSVVADAGSGTEAFF. CDR3 in DNA: TGCAGCGTTGTAGCCGATGCAGGGTCGGGCACTGAAGCTTTCTTT. The chain is built from TRBV29-1 and TRBJ1-1; D is perhaps TRBD1 (5 bases). Trimming took 4 bases from V and 4 from J, leaving 19 bases between them. Germline V gene sequence: CDR1 SQVTM, CDR2 ANQGSEA. The CDR3 covers 15 residues. Together with reference TRBV29-1 and TRBJ1-1, the CDR3 gives the full variable domain: SAVISQKPSRDICQRGTSLTIQCQVDSQVTMMFWYRQQPGQSLTLIATANQGSEATYESGFVIDKFPISRPNLTFSTLTVSNMSPEDSSIYLCSVVADAGSGTEAFFGQGTRLTVV.

This clonotype was counted only a few times. The V and J genes are TRBV7-9 and TRBJ2-3; no clear D gene. The V end lost 5 bases, the J end lost 4 bases, and 10 bases lay between the germline ends. The V gene's germline CDR1 is SEHNR and CDR2 FQNEAQ (reference sequence). The CDR3 runs 13 residues. Here the CDR3 DNA reads TGTGCCAGCAGCCCCCCGAGCTCAGATACGCAGTATTTT. It translates to CASSPPSSDTQYF.

This chain links TRBV5-5 with TRBJ1-2; D remains ambiguous. The CDR3 spans 13 residues. Per germline, CDR1 SGHKS and CDR2 YYEKEE (reference sequence). The ends were cut back, 4 bases at V and 8 bases at J, with 15 bases in the middle. The DNA of the CDR3 is TGTGCCAGCAGCATGGGCCCCGACGGGGGCTACACCTTC. Translation: CASSMGPDGGYTF.

The V call is TRBV11-2, the J call TRBJ2-1; D is possibly TRBD2 (6 bases). The germline V gene encodes CDR1 SGHAT and CDR2 FQNNGV. The ends were cut back, 5 bases at V and 7 bases at J, with 15 bases in the middle. The CDR3 extends over 14 amino acids. CDR3 sequence: CASSQGGPRNEQFF. CDR3 in DNA: TGTGCCAGCAGCCAGGGAGGACCCAGGAATGAGCAGTTCTTC.

The rearrangement joins TRBV20-1 to TRBJ2-5, with 7 bases matching TRBD2. The V and J ends lost 5 bases and 1 base, in that order; junction bases with no gene match: 10. The germline CDR1 and CDR2 sequences are DFQATT and SNEGSKA (reference sequence). CDR3 length: 15 residues. CDR3 in amino acids: CSASHGRGGQETQYF. The CDR3 DNA is TGCAGTGCTTCCCACGGTCGCGGGGGCCAAGAGACCCAGTACTTC.